Below, 4 T cell receptor beta chains from the same sample are listed, as sequenced in a study of a mutant IDH1 vaccine in newly diagnosed glioma (dated by TCRdb to the early 2020s). Their specific antigens are unknown. What this sample's time point label stands for: week 35, safety follow-up. Each vaccine dose was 300 ug of a 20-mer mutant IDH1 peptide in Montanide, given subcutaneously with topical imiquimod. Library preparation employed the immunoSEQ multiplex PCR assay. The table comes from immuneACCESS by way of TCRdb, which keeps in-frame sequences with V and J called. Part of the clones is missing from these tables; in studies checked, under half for an unresolved V gene and the rest for unknown reasons. Across this sample there are tens of thousands of clones, with 80% to 90% seen only once. Jointly, the top ten make up more than 1.5% of the sample. Sequences were derived from PBMCs, sampled from a glioma patient whose treatment included an IDH1 peptide vaccine. Receptors were obtained from a man aged 35-49 years with glioma.

This chain connects TRBV7-9 to TRBJ2-7; unclear D gene. V shed 4 bases and J shed 0 bases, with 7 bases lying between them. Germline CDR1 reads SEHNR; CDR2 reads FQNEAQ (reference sequence). The CDR3 runs to 13 residues. The CDR3 reads CASSSSSSYEQYF. In DNA, the CDR3 is TGTGCCAGCAGCTCATCCAGCTCCTACGAGCAGTACTTC.

This clone was seen a few times. One junction end does not reproduce the germline sequence, and a read error may be involved. The genes are TRBV7-7 and TRBJ2-5; the D gene is possibly TRBD2 (6 bases). The CDR3 loop spans 14 amino acids. Germline V gene lookup returns CDR1 SSHAT and CDR2 FNYEAQ (reference sequence). Here the CDR3 reads CASSPTGGGETQYF. The CDR3, as DNA: TGTGCTAGCAGCCCCACGGGTGGAGGGGAGACCCAGTACTTC.

The rearrangement links TRBV5-6 to TRBJ2-7; no clear D. The CDR3 covers 13 residues. The V end was cut by 3 bases, the J end by 4 bases, with 11 bases between. Germline CDR1 reads SGHDT; CDR2 reads YYEEEE. The CDR3: CASSWAAAYEQYF. In DNA form, the CDR3 reads TGTGCCAGCAGCTGGGCCGCAGCTTACGAGCAGTACTTC.

The CDR3, as DNA: TGTGCCAGCAGCTTAGGAGTTGTCGGGGAGCTGTTTTTT. Translated, it gives CASSLGVVGELFF. The rearrangement links TRBV7-2 to TRBJ2-2; no clear D. CDR1 and CDR2 from the germline V gene are SGHTA and FQGNSA. The CDR3 runs to 13 residues. V lost 1 base and J 7 bases, leaving 7 bases between the germline ends.